The 30 T cell receptor beta chains below were found in one sample sequenced in a study of T and B cells in COVID-19 patients. BIOMED2 TRB-A/B primer pools were used in multiplex TRB PCR. TCRdb itself ran the multiplex PCR reads through MiXCR, one entry per CDR3 protein. This sample has around 3,300 distinct CDR3 sequences, with 28% found just once. Blood genomic DNA input for TRB amplification was about 240-550 ng. The sequencing sample was made of blood. The receptor set was obtained from a human donor with active COVID-19. The donor label of this sample is uncertain.

The V gene is TRBV18, the J gene TRBJ2-4; 8 bases align to TRBD1. Looked up from germline, CDR1 is KGHSH and CDR2 is LQKENI. CDR3 length equals 16 residues. V trimming: 5 bases; J trimming: 2 bases; junction bases outside the gene matches: 8. As DNA, the CDR3 is TGTGCCAGCTCAGCGGACAGGGTTGGATCCAAAAACATTCAGTACTTC. This encodes CASSADRVGSKNIQYF. Full variable domain (missing parts from reference TRBV18 and TRBJ2-4): NAGVMQNPRHLVRRRGQEARLRCSPMKGHSHVYWYRQLPEEGLKFMVYLQKENIIDESGMPKERFSAEFPKEGPSILRIQQVVRGDSAAYFCASSADRVGSKNIQYFGAGTRLSVL.

This clonotype is labeled medium-sized. This sequence joins TRBV29-1 and TRBJ1-2; 7 bases are a match to TRBD1. From germline, CDR1 is SQVTM and CDR2 ANQGSEA. This CDR3 has 14 residues. V lost 2 bases to trimming and J lost 3 bases; unmatched junction nucleotides: 6. The CDR3 is CSVESVDRHYGYTF. For the CDR3, the DNA is TGCAGCGTTGAAAGTGTGGACAGGCACTATGGCTACACCTTC.

This clonotype was detected a few times. The chain's CDR3 is CASSLEASRTREGTDTQYF. The CDR3, as DNA: TGTGCCAGCAGCTTAGAGGCTAGCAGGACCCGTGAGGGCACAGATACGCAGTATTTT. The gene calls are TRBV7-6 and TRBJ2-3, with D perhaps TRBD2 (5 bases). V gave up 1 base and J gave up 1 base, with 21 bases separating them. This CDR3 comprises 19 residues. Germline CDR1 is SGHVS and CDR2 is FNYEAQ.

This clonotype is medium-sized within its sample. The chain uses TRBV27 and TRBJ2-1, with D perhaps TRBD1 or TRBD2 (7 bases each). The length of the CDR3 is 16 residues. V shed 6 bases and J shed 8 bases, with 23 bases lying between them. From germline, CDR1 is MNHEY and CDR2 SMNVEV (reference sequence). CDR3 nucleotides: TGTGCCAGCAGCACACGACAGGGAGGGGTTGACCATGAGCAGTTCTTC. It is translated as CASSTRQGGVDHEQFF.

This chain connects TRBV12-3 or TRBV12-4 to TRBJ1-3; tentatively, D is TRBD1 (6 bases). This CDR3 region has 15 residues. V was trimmed by 6 bases and J by 0 bases, leaving 12 bases between them. The CDR3, as DNA: TGTGCCAGCAGCTACGACAGGCGCTCTGGAAACACCATATATTTT. This translates into CASSYDRRSGNTIYF.

The J gene is TRBJ2-2, the V gene TRBV7-9; the D is unclear. Germline assignment: CDR1 SEHNR and CDR2 FQNEAQ (reference sequence). CDR3 length: 12 amino acids. The ends were cut back, 1 base at V and 5 bases at J, with 2 bases in the middle. In DNA, the CDR3 is TGTGCCAGCAGCTTAGAAACCGGGGAGCTGTTTTTT. As protein: CASSLETGELFF.

V and J are TRBV6-5 and TRBJ1-3, with a tentative D call TRBD1 (6 bases). CDR1 is MNHEY and CDR2 is SVGAGI in the germline V gene. The CDR3 spans 16 residues. V lost 2 bases and J 2 bases, leaving 13 bases between the germline ends. The CDR3 region has the DNA TGTGCCAGCAGTTACAACAGGGACGGAACTGGAAACACCATATATTTT. Protein sequence: CASSYNRDGTGNTIYF.

By share, this clonotype counts as medium-sized. The genes are TRBV19 and TRBJ1-6; a possible D gene is TRBD1 (5 bases). V was cut by 6 bases and J by 15 bases, with 21 bases left in between. The CDR3 loop spans 14 amino acids. Germline V CDR1 and CDR2: LNHDA, SQIVND (reference sequence). DNA of the CDR3: TGTGCCAGTAGAACCGGGACCCTAGGGCGAGACCTCCACTTT. Translated, it gives CASRTGTLGRDLHF.

In its sample, this clonotype is medium-sized. The chain employs TRBV12-3 or TRBV12-4 and TRBJ2-7, with TRBD1 identical over 7 bases. The CDR3 loop spans 15 amino acids. Germline trimming cut 6 bases from V and 2 bases from J; bases unmatched to any gene: 10. The CDR3 protein is CASSLSFGQAYEQYF. CDR3 nucleotide sequence: TGTGCCAGCAGCCTAAGTTTTGGACAGGCCTACGAGCAGTACTTC.

V is TRBV6-5 and J is TRBJ1-1; 11 positions match TRBD1. Losses at the gene ends were 4 bases for V and 4 bases for J; bases not matched to a gene: 2. This CDR3 is 14 amino acids long. Germline-derived CDR1 and CDR2 are MNHEY and SVGAGI. CDR3 loop: CASSLDRGPTEAFF. CDR3 sequence (DNA): TGTGCCAGCAGTTTGGACAGGGGGCCCACTGAAGCTTTCTTT.

The chain couples TRBV19 to TRBJ1-2; D not certain. V was pared by 3 bases and J by 0 bases, with 14 bases between. Germline V CDR1 and CDR2: LNHDA, SQIVND (reference sequence). CDR3 length equals 16 residues. The CDR3 nucleotides read TGTGCCAGTAGTATTTCCTTCAATCAAGCTAACTATGGCTACACCTTC. As protein: CASSISFNQANYGYTF.

This clonotype is medium-sized by share. This chain connects TRBV6-2 or TRBV6-3 to TRBJ2-2, with 9 bases aligning to TRBD2. The V and J ends lost 6 bases and 3 bases, in that order; junction bases with no gene match: 14. The germline V gene encodes CDR1 MNHEY and CDR2 SVGEGT. The CDR3 contains 18 residues. The CDR3 is CASRRSGPSGDYTGELFF. The DNA for the CDR3 is TGTGCCAGCAGGCGATCCGGTCCTAGCGGGGATTACACCGGGGAGCTGTTTTTT.

This clonotype is medium-sized in the sample. The chain uses TRBV12-3 or TRBV12-4 and TRBJ2-5, with D possibly called TRBD1 or TRBD2 (6 bases each). The V and J ends lost 4 bases and 2 bases respectively, with 11 bases between them. This CDR3 has 14 residues. The CDR3 here is CASSYGGPQETQYF. The CDR3 DNA reads as TGTGCCAGCAGTTATGGGGGGCCTCAAGAGACCCAGTACTTC.

Judged by abundance, this clonotype is medium-sized (0.01 to 0.1%). The CDR3 DNA sequence: TGTGCCAGTAGTATAGATAGACTAGCGGGGGGAACCTACAATGAGCAGTTCTTC. Translation: CASSIDRLAGGTYNEQFF. The chain couples TRBV19 to TRBJ2-1, with 13 bases that match TRBD2. Trimming at V came to 0 bases and at J to 2 bases, leaving 4 bases not matched to a gene. The CDR3 is made up of 18 amino acids. CDR1 is LNHDA, CDR2 SQIVND, per germline (reference sequence).

This rearrangement joins TRBV6-5 to TRBJ2-2; 9 positions agree with TRBD2. In germline, CDR1 is MNHEY, CDR2 SVGAGI. V gave up 2 bases and J gave up 3 bases; unmatched junction bases: 4. The CDR3 consists of 16 residues. CDR3 DNA: TGTGCCAGCAGTTACGGGGCGGGGGGGGACACCGGGGAGCTGTTTTTT. It encodes CASSYGAGGDTGELFF.

The chain has TRBV29-1 and TRBJ1-2; 7 bases agree with TRBD1. Germline-derived CDR1 and CDR2 are SQVTM and ANQGSEA. This CDR3 comprises 13 residues. J was trimmed by 4 bases and V by 5 bases; bases with no gene match: 7. The CDR3 loop is CSVTGTARYGYTF. The CDR3 nucleotides read TGCAGCGTTACCGGGACAGCTCGCTATGGCTACACCTTC.

The chain couples TRBV5-1 to TRBJ2-1, with a possible D match to TRBD1 (5 bases). Germline assignment: CDR1 SGHRS and CDR2 YFSETQ. The V and J ends lost 4 bases and 1 base respectively, with 18 bases between them. The CDR3 loop spans 17 amino acids. Here the CDR3 DNA reads TGCGCCAGCAGCCTCCCCTCAGGGCCCCCATCCTACAATGAGCAGTTCTTC. Translated, it gives CASSLPSGPPSYNEQFF.

The chain links TRBV2 to TRBJ2-1; 12 nucleotides align to TRBD2. From germline, CDR1 is SNHLY and CDR2 FYNNEI. CDR3 size: 15 residues. Trimming at V came to 4 bases and at J to 3 bases, leaving 1 base not matched to a gene. The CDR3 loop is CASSGTSGDYNEQFF. The CDR3 nucleotides are TGTGCCAGCAGTGGGACTAGCGGGGACTACAATGAGCAGTTCTTC.

Concerning this clonotype itself: This clone may be a read error of a much larger clone one base away. The V gene is TRBV19, the J gene TRBJ2-2; D unclear. The CDR3 consists of 12 residues. The germline V and J ends were trimmed by 2 bases and 9 bases, with 7 bases remaining between them. CDR1 LNHDA and CDR2 SQIVND come from the germline V gene (reference sequence). The CDR3 nucleotides read TGTGCCAGTAGTATAAGGAGCAGGGAGCTGTTTTTT. As protein: CASSIRSRELFF.

By sample fraction, this clonotype is medium-sized (0.01 to 0.1%). This chain links TRBV27 with TRBJ1-5, with TRBD1 as a possible D gene (5 bases). This CDR3 spans 14 amino acids. Germline assignment: CDR1 MNHEY and CDR2 SMNVEV (reference sequence). Trimming took off 2 bases at V and 2 bases at J, with 7 bases between the two ends. This chain's CDR3 is CASSLRGGNQPQHF. In DNA, the CDR3 is TGTGCCAGCAGTTTACGGGGGGGCAATCAGCCCCAGCATTTT.

This clonotype was seen a handful of times. J is TRBJ1-2 and V is TRBV27; possibly TRBD1 for D (6 bases). In germline, CDR1 is MNHEY, CDR2 SMNVEV (reference sequence). V was cut by 2 bases and J by 6 bases, with 16 bases left in between. CDR3 length: 15 amino acids. CDR3 nucleotide sequence: TGTGCCAGCAGTTTACAGGCACAGGGAGGGGATGGCTACACCTTC. Its translation is CASSLQAQGGDGYTF.

By sample share, this clonotype is medium-sized. The chain recombines TRBV19 with TRBJ2-3, with D possibly TRBD2 on 7 matching bases. V lost 3 bases and J lost 1, with 14 bases in between. Looked up from germline, CDR1 is LNHDA and CDR2 is SQIVND (reference sequence). CDR3 length: 16 residues. The CDR3 loop is CASSIRNGGRTDTQYF. Here the CDR3 DNA reads TGTGCCAGTAGTATCCGGAACGGGGGGCGCACAGATACGCAGTATTTT.

This clonotype is labeled as medium-sized. V usage is TRBV27 and J usage is TRBJ2-6; D not certain. Trimming took off 6 bases at V and 4 bases at J, with 7 bases between the two ends. Germline CDR1 and CDR2: MNHEY and SMNVEV (reference sequence). This CDR3 has 13 amino acids. In DNA form, the CDR3 reads TGTGCCAGCAGGATGGGAGGGGCCAACGTCCTGACTTTC. This gives the protein CASRMGGANVLTF.

This clonotype was recorded a few times. The chain links TRBV7-6 to TRBJ2-5, with D maybe TRBD2 (5 bases). Germline values: CDR1 SGHVS, CDR2 FNYEAQ. The V and J ends lost 0 bases and 5 bases respectively, with 10 bases between them. CDR3 length equals 14 residues. The CDR3 nucleotides are TGTGCCAGCAGCTTAGCCGGGGTCAGGGAGACCCAGTACTTC. The encoded protein is CASSLAGVRETQYF. The whole variable domain, remainder taken from reference TRBV7-6 and TRBJ2-5, is GAGVSQSPRYKVTKRGQDVALRCDPISGHVSLYWYRQALGQGPEFLTYFNYEAQQDKSGLPNDRFSAERPEGSISTLTIQRTEQRDSAMYRCASSLAGVRETQYFGPGTRLLVL.

The chain has TRBV6-5 and TRBJ1-5; D might be TRBD1 (5 bases). The CDR3 loop spans 15 amino acids. In germline, CDR1 is MNHEY, CDR2 SVGAGI. Trimming shortened V by 5 bases and J by 1 base, and 12 bases separated the two germline ends. The CDR3 sequence is CASSVEQGSNQPQHF. The CDR3 region has the DNA TGTGCCAGCAGTGTGGAGCAGGGAAGCAATCAGCCCCAGCATTTT.

This clonotype appeared a few times. The V and J genes are TRBV5-1 and TRBJ2-1; 8 bases are shared with TRBD1. This CDR3 has 16 amino acids. J lost 2 bases, V lost 4 bases, and 8 bases had no gene match. The germline V gene encodes CDR1 SGHRS and CDR2 YFSETQ. CDR3 amino acids: CASSPGTGGPYNEQFF. The CDR3, as DNA: TGCGCCAGCAGCCCTGGGACAGGCGGGCCCTACAATGAGCAGTTCTTC.

In its sample, this clonotype ranks as medium-sized (0.01 to 0.1%). The genes are TRBV6-5 and TRBJ2-3; 10 bases are a match to TRBD2. Germline V gene sequence: CDR1 MNHEY, CDR2 SVGAGI. After removal of 5 bases from V and 5 bases from J, the junction contained 7 bases not matched to a gene. The CDR3 covers 15 residues. The CDR3 is CASSVSSGGLDTQYF. The CDR3 bases are TGTGCCAGCAGTGTGTCTAGCGGGGGTCTAGATACGCAGTATTTT.

The gene calls are TRBV6-5 and TRBJ2-7, with a possible D match to TRBD2 (5 bases). The V gene's germline CDR1 is MNHEY and CDR2 SVGAGI. The germline V and J ends were trimmed by 6 bases and 2 bases, with 8 bases remaining between them. CDR3 length: 12 amino acids. CDR3 in DNA: TGTGCCAGCAGGGAGGCCGCCTACGAGCAGTACTTC. As protein: CASREAAYEQYF.

This clonotype ranks as medium-sized (0.01 to 0.1%). The chain links TRBV15 to TRBJ2-7; 11 bases map to TRBD1. This CDR3 is built from 14 residues. The V and J ends lost 4 bases and 7 bases, in that order; junction bases with no gene match: 6. CDR1 and CDR2 from the germline V gene are LNHNV and YYDKDF (reference sequence). The CDR3 loop reads CATSIRDRGGEQYF. Here the CDR3 DNA reads TGTGCCACCAGCATTCGGGACAGGGGGGGGGAGCAGTACTTC.

This clonotype is medium-sized in the sample. The rearrangement uses TRBV19 and TRBJ2-7; D may be TRBD1 (6 bases). Trimming left V 6 bases short and J 7 bases short, with 25 bases between. The CDR3 covers 16 residues. Germline V gives CDR1 LNHDA, CDR2 SQIVND (reference sequence). CDR3 region: CASSTHTTGRGREQYF. The CDR3, as DNA: TGTGCCAGTAGCACCCACACAACAGGGAGAGGTCGGGAGCAGTACTTC.